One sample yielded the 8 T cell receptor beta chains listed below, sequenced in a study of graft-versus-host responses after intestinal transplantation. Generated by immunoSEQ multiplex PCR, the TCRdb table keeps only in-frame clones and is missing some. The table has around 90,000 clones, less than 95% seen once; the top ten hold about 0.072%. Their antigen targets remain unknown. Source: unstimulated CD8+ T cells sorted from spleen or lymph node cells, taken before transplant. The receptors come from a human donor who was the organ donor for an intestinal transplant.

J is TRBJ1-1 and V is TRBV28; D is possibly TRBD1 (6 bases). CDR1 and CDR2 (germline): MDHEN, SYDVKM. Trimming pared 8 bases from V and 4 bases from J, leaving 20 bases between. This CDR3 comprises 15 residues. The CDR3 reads CASLKPGQGGTEAFF. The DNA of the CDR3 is TGTGCCAGCTTAAAACCTGGACAAGGGGGCACTGAAGCTTTCTTT.

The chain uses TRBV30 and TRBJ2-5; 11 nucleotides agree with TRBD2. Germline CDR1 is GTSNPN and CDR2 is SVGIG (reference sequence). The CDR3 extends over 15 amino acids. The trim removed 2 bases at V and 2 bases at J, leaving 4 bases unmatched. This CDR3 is CAWSLAGGPQETQYF. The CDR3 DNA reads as TGTGCCTGGAGTCTAGCGGGAGGACCACAAGAGACCCAGTACTTC.

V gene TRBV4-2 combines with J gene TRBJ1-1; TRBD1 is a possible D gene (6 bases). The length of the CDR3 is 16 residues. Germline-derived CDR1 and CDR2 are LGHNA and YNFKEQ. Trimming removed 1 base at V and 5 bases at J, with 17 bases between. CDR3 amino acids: CASSQGGWARGTEAFF. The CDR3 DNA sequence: TGTGCCAGCAGCCAAGGCGGATGGGCCAGGGGAACTGAAGCTTTCTTT.

The DNA for the CDR3 is TGCAGCGCGGTAGCGGGAGACACAGATACGCAGTATTTT. It specifies CSAVAGDTDTQYF. V and J are TRBV29-1 and TRBJ2-3, with 9 bases identical to TRBD2. CDR1 is SQVTM, CDR2 ANQGSEA, per germline. The V segment lost 7 bases and the J segment 2 bases; nucleotides outside the gene matches: 4. This CDR3 is 13 amino acids long.

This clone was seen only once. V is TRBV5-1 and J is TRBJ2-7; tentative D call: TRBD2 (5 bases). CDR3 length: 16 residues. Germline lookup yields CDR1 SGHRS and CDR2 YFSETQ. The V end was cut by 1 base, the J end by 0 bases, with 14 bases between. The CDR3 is CASSLFRSGSSYEQYF. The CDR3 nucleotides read TGCGCCAGCAGCTTGTTTCGGTCGGGATCCTCCTACGAGCAGTACTTC.

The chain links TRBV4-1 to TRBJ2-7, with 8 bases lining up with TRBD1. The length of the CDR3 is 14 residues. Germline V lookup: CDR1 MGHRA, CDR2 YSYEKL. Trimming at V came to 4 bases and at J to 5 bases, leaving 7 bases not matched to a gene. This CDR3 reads CASSPGQGVDEQYF. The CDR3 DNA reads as TGCGCCAGCAGCCCCGGACAGGGTGTGGACGAGCAGTACTTC.

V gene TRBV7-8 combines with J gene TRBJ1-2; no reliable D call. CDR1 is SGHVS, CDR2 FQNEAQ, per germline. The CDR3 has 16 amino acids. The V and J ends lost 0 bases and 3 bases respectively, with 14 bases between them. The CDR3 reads CASSLAVSGSHYGYTF. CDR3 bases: TGTGCCAGCAGCTTAGCAGTCTCGGGGTCCCACTATGGCTACACCTTC. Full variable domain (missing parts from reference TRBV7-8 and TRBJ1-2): GAGVSQSPRYKVAKRGQDVALRCDPISGHVSLFWYQQALGQGPEFLTYFQNEAQLDKSGLPSDRFFAERPEGSVSTLKIQRTQQEDSAVYLCASSLAVSGSHYGYTFGSGTRLTVV.

The CDR3 is CATSGGQGGVYEQYF. Here the CDR3 DNA reads TGTGCCACCAGCGGAGGACAGGGGGGAGTGTACGAGCAGTACTTC. The rearrangement links TRBV15 to TRBJ2-7, with TRBD1 matching over 10 bases. Looked up from germline, CDR1 is LNHNV and CDR2 is YYDKDF (reference sequence). The CDR3 sequence is 15 residues long. V lost 5 bases and J lost 4; bases outside the gene matches: 8. The complete variable domain, with remaining parts taken from reference TRBV15 and TRBJ2-7, reads DAMVIQNPRYQVTQFGKPVTLSCSQTLNHNVMYWYQQKSSQAPKLLFHYYDKDFNNEADTPDNFQSRRPNTSFCFLDIRSPGLGDTAMYLCATSGGQGGVYEQYFGPGTRLTVT.